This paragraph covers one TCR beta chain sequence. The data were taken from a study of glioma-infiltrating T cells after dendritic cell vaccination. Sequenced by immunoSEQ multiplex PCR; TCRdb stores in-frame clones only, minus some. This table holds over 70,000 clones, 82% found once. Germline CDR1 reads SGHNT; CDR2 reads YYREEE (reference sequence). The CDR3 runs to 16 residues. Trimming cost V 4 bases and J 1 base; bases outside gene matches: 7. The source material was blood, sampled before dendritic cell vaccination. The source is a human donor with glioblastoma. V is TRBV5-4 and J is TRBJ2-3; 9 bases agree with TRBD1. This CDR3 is CASSILQGAGTDTQYF. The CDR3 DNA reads TGTGCCAGCAGCATTTTACAGGGGGCCGGCACAGATACGCAGTATTTT.